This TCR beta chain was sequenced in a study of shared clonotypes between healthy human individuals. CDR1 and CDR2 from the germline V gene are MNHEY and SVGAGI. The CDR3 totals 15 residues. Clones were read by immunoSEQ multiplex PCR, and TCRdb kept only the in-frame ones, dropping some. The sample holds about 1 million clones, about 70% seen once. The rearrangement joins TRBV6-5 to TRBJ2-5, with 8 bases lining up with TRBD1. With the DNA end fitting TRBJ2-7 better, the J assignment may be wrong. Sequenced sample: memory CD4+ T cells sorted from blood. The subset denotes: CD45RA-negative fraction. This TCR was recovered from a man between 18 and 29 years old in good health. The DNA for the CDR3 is TGTGCCAGCACCTACCGGGATACAGGGGGGCGCGAGCAGTACTTC. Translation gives CASTYRDTGGREQYF.